This T cell receptor beta chain was captured by sequencing in a study of blood T cells in healthy people across ages. Overall study: Roughly one uniquely barcoded beta molecule per two T cells was captured.

This clonotype was counted ten times or more. Its specificity is not known. The CDR3 runs to 13 residues. The V end was cut by 7 bases, the J end by 14 bases, with 21 bases between. The V gene's germline CDR1 is MNHEY and CDR2 SVGEGT. Study conclusions and caveats: The authors considered diversity estimates from one million T cells to be underestimates. Older age coincided with a roughly linear decline in TCR beta diversity per million T cells.

Investigators took about 10 milliliters of peripheral blood from every donor. A second PCR of roughly 7 to 11 cycles used a sample-barcoded 5' primer and a J-beta primer mix. Each CDR3 protein is one row after TCRdb ran MiXCR on the 5' RACE reads. The sample contains about 800,000 distinct CDR3 sequences, over 45% of which appear only once. The clonotype comes from a man younger than 40 in good health. The V and J genes are TRBV6-2 or TRBV6-3 and TRBJ2-1; D ambiguous. Sequencing used blood. DNA for the CDR3: TGTGCCAGCACCATTAAGGAAGAGGCCGCGGAGTTCTTC. This gives the protein CASTIKEEAAEFF.